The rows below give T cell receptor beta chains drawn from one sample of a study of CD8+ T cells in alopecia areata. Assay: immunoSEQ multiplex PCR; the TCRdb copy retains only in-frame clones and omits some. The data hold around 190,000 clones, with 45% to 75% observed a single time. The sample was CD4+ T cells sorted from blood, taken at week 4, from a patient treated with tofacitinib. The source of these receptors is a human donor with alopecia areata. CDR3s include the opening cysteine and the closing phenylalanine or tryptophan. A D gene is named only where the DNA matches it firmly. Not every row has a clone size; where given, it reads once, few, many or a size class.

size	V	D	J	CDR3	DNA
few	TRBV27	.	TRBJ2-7	CASSPRGQSSYEQYF	TGTGCCAGCAGTCCGCGGGGTCAGAGCTCCTACGAGCAGTACTTC
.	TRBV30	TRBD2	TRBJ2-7	CAWSWSGSSYEQYF	TGTGCCTGGAGTTGGAGCGGGAGCTCCTACGAGCAGTACTTC
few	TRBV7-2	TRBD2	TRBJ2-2	CASTPAGAYGELFF	TGTGCCAGCACCCCAGCGGGAGCATACGGGGAGCTGTTTTTT
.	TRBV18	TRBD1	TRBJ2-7	CASSPDDRVEQYF	TGTGCCAGCTCACCCGATGACAGGGTCGAGCAGTACTTC
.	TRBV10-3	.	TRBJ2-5	CAISESETQYF	TGTGCCATCAGTGAGTCAGAGACCCAGTACTTC
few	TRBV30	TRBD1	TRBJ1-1	CAWRGDRLNTEAFF	TGTGCCTGGAGGGGGGACAGGTTGAACACTGAAGCTTTCTTT
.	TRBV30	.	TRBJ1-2	CAWSALDGYGYTF	TGTGCCTGGAGCGCCCTGGACGGCTATGGCTACACCTTC
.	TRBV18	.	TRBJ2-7	CASSPPARVPEQYF	TGTGCCAGCTCACCACCGGCGAGAGTTCCCGAGCAGTACTTC
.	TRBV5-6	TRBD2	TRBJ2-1	CASSTASWGSAGGLYEQFF	TGTGCCAGCAGCACAGCTTCTTGGGGTTCAGCGGGAGGTCTTTATGAGCAGTTCTTC
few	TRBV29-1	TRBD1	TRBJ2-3	CSVDVGDRGYF	TGCAGCGTTGATGTGGGAGACAGGGGATATTTT
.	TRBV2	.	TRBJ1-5	CASSIREIGLGQPQHF	TGTGCCAGCAGTATCAGGGAGATCGGATTAGGTCAGCCCCAGCATTTT
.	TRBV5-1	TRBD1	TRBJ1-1	CASSLGGQLNTEAFF	TGCGCCAGCAGCTTGGGGGGACAGTTGAACACTGAAGCTTTCTTT
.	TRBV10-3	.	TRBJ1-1	CAISGRAKNTEAFF	TGTGCCATCAGCGGCAGGGCGAAGAACACTGAAGCTTTCTTT
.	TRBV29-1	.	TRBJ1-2	CSSIRDLNYGYTF	TGCAGCTCCATACGGGACCTTAACTATGGCTACACCTTC
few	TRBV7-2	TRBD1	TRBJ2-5	CASSRGQMETQYF	TGTGCCAGCAGCAGGGGGCAGATGGAGACCCAGTACTTC
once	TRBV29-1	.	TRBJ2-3	CSLEGERADTQYF	TGCAGCCTGGAGGGGGAGAGGGCAGATACGCAGTATTTT
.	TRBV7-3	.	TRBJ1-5	CASSLEHNQPQHF	TGTGCCAGCAGCCTCGAGCACAATCAGCCCCAGCATTTT
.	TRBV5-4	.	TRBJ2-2	CASSLVAGTNTGELFF	TGTGCCAGCAGCTTGGTTGCAGGAACGAACACCGGGGAGCTGTTTTTT
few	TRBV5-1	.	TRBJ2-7	CASSLNGVTYEQYF	TGCGCCAGCAGCTTGAACGGGGTGACCTACGAGCAGTACTTC
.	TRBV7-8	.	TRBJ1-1	CASSLAGTGITEAFF	TGTGCCAGCAGCTTAGCAGGAACAGGGATCACTGAAGCTTTCTTT
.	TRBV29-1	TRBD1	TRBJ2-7	CSVEGATGQPPYEQYF	TGCAGCGTTGAAGGGGCGACAGGGCAGCCGCCCTACGAGCAGTACTTC
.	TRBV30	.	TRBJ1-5	CAWSVGGLSQPQHF	TGTGCCTGGAGTGTCGGGGGGCTCAGTCAGCCCCAGCATTTT
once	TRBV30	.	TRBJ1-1	CAWSVRRQGEAFF	TGTGCCTGGAGTGTACGGAGGCAGGGTGAAGCTTTCTTT
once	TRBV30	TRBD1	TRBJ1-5	CAWSGRGQGWLGPQHF	TGTGCCTGGAGTGGACGAGGACAGGGTTGGCTTGGGCCCCAGCATTTT
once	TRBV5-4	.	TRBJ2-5	CASSLGPKETQYF	TGTGCCAGCAGCTTGGGGCCAAAAGAGACCCAGTACTTC
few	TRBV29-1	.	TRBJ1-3	CSVEGYGGPGNTIYF	TGCAGCGTTGAAGGATACGGGGGCCCTGGAAACACCATATATTTT
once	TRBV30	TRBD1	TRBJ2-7	CAYPPGQGLLSYEQYF	TGTGCCTACCCTCCGGGACAGGGACTTCTTTCCTACGAGCAGTACTTC
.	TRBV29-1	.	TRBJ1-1	CSVRGFAEAFF	TGCAGCGTGAGGGGTTTCGCTGAAGCTTTCTTT
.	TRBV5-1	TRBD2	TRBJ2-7	CASSLRTGTSDEQYF	TGCGCCAGCAGCTTGAGGACCGGGACTAGCGACGAGCAGTACTTC
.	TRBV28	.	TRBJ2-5	CASSTRETQYF	TGTGCCAGCAGTACCAGGGAGACCCAGTACTTC
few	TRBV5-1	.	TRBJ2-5	CASSLGRKGLETQYF	TGCGCCAGCAGCTTGGGCCGGAAGGGGTTGGAGACCCAGTACTTC
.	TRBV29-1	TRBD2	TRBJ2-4	CSVASGRAGGKNIQYF	TGCAGCGTTGCCAGCGGGAGGGCCGGGGGCAAAAACATTCAGTACTTC
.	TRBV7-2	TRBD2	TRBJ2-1	CASSLLGGSWDEQFF	TGTGCCAGCAGCTTACTAGGCGGGAGTTGGGATGAGCAGTTCTTC
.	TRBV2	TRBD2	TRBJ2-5	CASIRAGVQETQYF	TGTGCCAGCATCCGGGCGGGGGTTCAAGAGACCCAGTACTTC
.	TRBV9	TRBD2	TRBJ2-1	CASSVATSGSPRNNEQFF	TGTGCCAGCAGCGTAGCTACTAGCGGGAGCCCCCGGAACAATGAGCAGTTCTTC
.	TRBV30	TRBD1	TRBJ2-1	CAWRPTGPYNEQFF	TGTGCCTGGAGACCGACAGGGCCCTACAATGAGCAGTTCTTC
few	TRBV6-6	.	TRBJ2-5	CASSSGQNLQETQYF	TGTGCCAGCAGTTCCGGGCAGAACCTCCAAGAGACCCAGTACTTC
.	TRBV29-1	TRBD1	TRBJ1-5	CSVTLGQGMEPQHF	TGCAGCGTTACGCTCGGACAGGGTATGGAGCCCCAGCATTTT
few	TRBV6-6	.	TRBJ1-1	CASSSIDTMNTEAFF	TGTGCCAGCAGTTCCATAGACACAATGAACACTGAAGCTTTCTTT
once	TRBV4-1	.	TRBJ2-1	CASSQDAGTLGNEQFF	TGCGCCAGCAGCCAAGATGCTGGGACTCTGGGCAATGAGCAGTTCTTC
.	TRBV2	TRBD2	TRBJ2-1	CASRAGGDWDEQFF	TGTGCCAGCAGAGCGGGAGGGGACTGGGATGAGCAGTTCTTC
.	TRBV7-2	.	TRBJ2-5	CASSFTEIQETQYF	TGTGCCAGCAGCTTCACAGAGATTCAAGAGACCCAGTACTTC